The present TCR beta chain was sequenced within a study of cytomegalovirus exposure and HLA in healthy donors. Findings of the study overall: The CMV antigen specificity of three CMV-associated chains was confirmed through in vitro analysis. Prior analysis indicated that the majority of TCR beta V segments exhibited productivity approximately 90% or approximately 30% of the time. What a later analysis reportedly showed was that an Asian-associated ancestry cluster had fewer N-insertions than the roughly 700-donor mean.

V was shortened by 4 bases and J by 4 bases, with 13 bases between the two germline ends. The CDR3 loop spans 14 amino acids. Per the germline V gene, CDR1 is MNHEY and CDR2 is SMNVEV (reference sequence). The PCR ran on 60 Vbeta and 13 Jbeta primers. TCRdb's table, derived via immunoSEQ multiplex PCR, lists solely in-frame clones and lacks some. The table has around 250,000 clones, approximately 82% seen once. Comment on this clone: Its specificity is unknown.

The chain employs TRBV27 and TRBJ1-2; D is perhaps TRBD1 (5 bases). The sequenced sample consisted of PBMCs. The TCR originated in a woman in her fifties or sixties in good health and CMV-seropositive. The CDR3 protein is CASSSATESYGYTF. CDR3 nucleotides: TGTGCCAGCAGTTCCGCGACAGAAAGCTATGGCTACACCTTC.